Listed below are T cell receptor beta chains from one sample, sequenced in a study of shared clonotypes between healthy human individuals. Sequencing was performed with immunoSEQ multiplex PCR; in TCRdb, only in-frame clones are kept and a portion is missing. The sample records about half a million clones, around 79% being singletons. The sample was PBMCs. These receptors were taken from a woman aged 40 to 50 in good health. Some clones in this sample may be carry-over from other donors' samples. CDR3s include the opening cysteine and the closing phenylalanine or tryptophan.

CDR3 protein	CDR3 length	V gene	J gene
CASSLATGISYEQYF	15	TRBV11-1	TRBJ2-7
CSARPLGELFF	11	TRBV20-1	TRBJ2-2
CASSPQDGLSYEQYF	15	TRBV27	TRBJ2-7
CASSFQGAHEQYF	13	TRBV28	TRBJ2-7
CASSMVRDRAMNTEAFF	17	TRBV19	TRBJ1-1
CASSSGTVPPLF	12	TRBV28	TRBJ2-3
CASRPGLGEQFF	12	TRBV10-2	TRBJ2-1
CASSSGGQGLQETQYF	16	TRBV28	TRBJ2-5
CASSLQGGGDNEQFF	15	TRBV5-1	TRBJ2-1
CASSQDPDQPQHF	13	TRBV18	TRBJ1-5
CAWSQGSADTQYF	13	TRBV30	TRBJ2-3
CASSQVSGTSATYEQYF	17	TRBV4-2	TRBJ2-7
CASSLVQGEGYTF	13	TRBV5-6	TRBJ1-2
CASSLGEAGELFF	13	TRBV13	TRBJ2-2
CASSRPRQGLVEKLFF	16	TRBV28	TRBJ1-4
CASKGLADTGELFF	14	TRBV6-5	TRBJ2-2
CASSPGTPSSYEQYF	15	TRBV19	TRBJ2-7
CASSLDPRGGPYGYTF	16	TRBV7-9	TRBJ1-2
CASSPEVSVSRRGYTF	16	TRBV18	TRBJ1-2
CASSLRAGVDNEQFF	15	TRBV7-2	TRBJ2-1
CASSDSETGGAEQFF	15	TRBV6-4	TRBJ2-1
CASRYIQGNSNQPQHF	16	TRBV2	TRBJ1-5
CASSQDRAATGELFF	15	TRBV11-1	TRBJ2-2
CAWSTNGAVVSYTF	14	TRBV30	TRBJ1-2